The clone carrying this T cell receptor beta chain was observed many times. Its specificity is not known. At one boundary the junction diverges from the germline segment, which might be a read error. The data belong to a study of T-cell memory formation after mild COVID-19. Overall study: The study found TCR clusters largely donor specific.

The germline V gene has CDR1 SGHRS and CDR2 YFSETQ. This CDR3 contains 14 residues. Study-level points and caveats: Cross-reactive memory appears to have joined, as suggested by some responding clones showing up in pre-infection memory.

With constant-segment primers, 5'RACE yielded cDNA libraries of TCR alpha and TCR beta that carried sample barcodes and UMIs. MiXCR, run by TCRdb on the 5' RACE reads, gives a single entry per CDR3 protein. Among 150,000 or so distinct CDR3 sequences listed, roughly 15% were seen once. The chain recombines TRBV5-1 with TRBJ2-3; D may correspond to TRBD1 or TRBD2 (5 bases each). The sequence came from an adult woman who had mild COVID-19 (a few samples of this study predate the infection). Cell type and time point are not known. The sample was PBMCs or a T cell subset sorted from them (not recorded which). CDR3 DNA: TGTGCCAGCAGTTCTGGGACCGGCACAGATACGCAGTATTTT. Translating gives CASSSGTGTDTQYF.